Listed here are 28 T cell receptor beta chains from one sample, sequenced in a study of T cells in Graves' hyperthyroidism and ophthalmopathy. RNA transcripts were the template for amplifying TCR beta CDR3 regions. First-round RT-PCR with HTBI primers amplified the TCR CDR3 region. Via MiXCR, TCRdb re-called the multiplex PCR reads, giving one row per CDR3 protein. The data show approximately 300,000 distinct CDR3 sequences, about 17% seen once. The sample comprised blood. All receptors come from an older woman with Graves' ophthalmopathy.

V and J are TRBV11-2 and TRBJ2-7; perhaps TRBD2 as D (7 bases). CDR3 length: 15 amino acids. Trimming pared 3 bases from V and 2 bases from J, leaving 14 bases between. Germline V lookup: CDR1 SGHAT, CDR2 FQNNGV. The CDR3 loop reads CASSFRGAGPYEQYF. The DNA of the CDR3 is TGTGCCAGCAGCTTTCGGGGGGCGGGGCCCTACGAGCAGTACTTC.

This clonotype was counted a few times. The CDR3 DNA reads as TGTGCCAGCAGTTACCCGGGGGGAGACAGGGGTAAAGAGAACACTGAAGCTTTCTTT. This sequence encodes CASSYPGGDRGKENTEAFF. The chain uses TRBV6-7 and TRBJ1-1; 8 positions match TRBD1. TRBV6-7 is an ORF; its function is uncertain. With 2 bases clipped from V and 1 base from J, the junction kept 15 bases outside the gene matches. CDR3 length: 19 residues.

This clonotype occurred many times. The chain links TRBV12-3 or TRBV12-4 to TRBJ1-5, with D possibly being TRBD1 (6 bases). The CDR3 covers 14 residues. Between the trimmed V and J ends, which lost 7 bases and 6 bases, there was a span of 16 bases. DNA of the CDR3: TGTGCCAGCATGTTGGGGGCGTCTGTTCAGCCCCAGCATTTT. Residues: CASMLGASVQPQHF.

This clonotype was counted at least ten times. The V and J genes are TRBV7-2 and TRBJ2-5; 8 bases agree with TRBD2. The junction had 8 bases not matched to a gene; V was cut back by 4 bases and J by 10 bases. Looked up from germline, CDR1 is SGHTA and CDR2 is FQGNSA. This CDR3 region has 13 residues. CDR3 sequence: CASSYRPAGDQYF. As DNA, the CDR3 is TGTGCCAGCAGCTACCGGCCAGCGGGGGACCAGTACTTC.

J is TRBJ2-3 and V is TRBV4-1, with D tentatively TRBD2 (6 bases). Trimming removed 5 bases at V and 2 bases at J, with 14 bases between. Germline values: CDR1 MGHRA, CDR2 YSYEKL. The CDR3 covers 15 residues. The CDR3 loop reads CASSVMAGNTDTQYF. Written as DNA, the CDR3 is TGCGCCAGCAGCGTTATGGCGGGGAACACAGATACGCAGTATTTT.

This sequence joins TRBV20-1 and TRBJ1-4; possible D gene TRBD1, 5 bases. The germline CDR1 and CDR2 sequences are DFQATT and SNEGSKA (reference sequence). Trimming removed 0 bases at V and 7 bases at J, with 9 bases between. The CDR3 has 13 amino acids. The CDR3 DNA reads as TGCAGTGCTAGAGATCCCGGGGGTGAAAAACTGTTTTTT. Its protein is CSARDPGGEKLFF.

The chain joins TRBV19 to TRBJ2-2; D not certain. V lost 11 bases to trimming and J lost 6 bases, with 19 bases between them. Per the germline V gene, CDR1 is LNHDA and CDR2 is SQIVND (reference sequence). The length of the CDR3 is 14 residues. CDR3 amino acids: CACRARAGAGELFF. For the CDR3, the DNA is TGTGCCTGTCGAGCGAGAGCTGGGGCCGGGGAGCTGTTTTTT.

This clonotype was counted many times. The chain has TRBV28 and TRBJ2-1, with TRBD2 matching 9 bases. The V segment lost 8 bases and the J segment 2 bases; nucleotides outside the gene matches: 10. The CDR3 is made up of 16 amino acids. Germline V lookup: CDR1 MDHEN, CDR2 SYDVKM. The chain's CDR3 is CASSLSGSRTYNEQFF. In DNA form, the CDR3 reads TGTGCCAGCTCCCTTAGCGGGAGCAGGACCTACAATGAGCAGTTCTTC.

This clonotype was found many times. The gene calls are TRBV2 and TRBJ2-1; D may be TRBD1 (6 bases). Trimming shortened V by 8 bases and J by 0 bases, and 17 bases separated the two germline ends. The CDR3 covers 16 residues. Germline CDR1 SNHLY, CDR2 FYNNEI. The CDR3 coding sequence is TGTGCCAGCTCCAGGGGATCCCCCAGCTCCTACAATGAGCAGTTCTTC. Translating gives CASSRGSPSSYNEQFF.

This clonotype was seen repeatedly, ten times or more. The chain combines TRBV6-1 with TRBJ1-2, with TRBD1 matching over 8 bases. Trimming took 6 bases from V and 5 from J; bases not matched to a gene: 11. CDR3 length: 15 amino acids. Germline assignment: CDR1 MNHNS and CDR2 SASEGT. The CDR3 here is CASRGQARFRYGYTF. The DNA for the CDR3 is TGTGCCAGCAGGGGACAGGCCCGTTTTCGTTATGGCTACACCTTC.

This clonotype was observed many times. The chain recombines TRBV18 with TRBJ2-7; D not certain. The germline V and J ends were trimmed by 5 bases and 2 bases, with 10 bases remaining between them. The CDR3 runs 13 residues. Germline CDR1 is KGHSH and CDR2 is LQKENI. DNA for the CDR3: TGTGCCAGCTCAGCAGCCGACGCCTACGAGCAGTACTTC. Translation: CASSAADAYEQYF.

This chain uses TRBV29-1 with TRBJ2-5; the match to TRBD1 covers 8 bases. The germline gives CDR1 SQVTM, CDR2 ANQGSEA. Losses at the gene ends were 3 bases for V and 10 bases for J; bases not matched to a gene: 10. The CDR3 runs to 13 residues. The CDR3 DNA reads TGCAGCGTTGACGGGCAGGGGGCTGCTCTCCAGTACTTC. Its protein product is CSVDGQGAALQYF.

The chain combines TRBV2 with TRBJ2-3; D remains unclear. Germline-derived CDR1 and CDR2 are SNHLY and FYNNEI. V lost 2 bases and J lost 2, with 5 bases in between. The length of the CDR3 is 13 residues. The CDR3 spells CASSEPFTDTQYF. The CDR3 DNA reads TGTGCCAGCAGTGAACCCTTCACAGATACGCAGTATTTT.

This clonotype was counted between two and nine times. V and J are TRBV12-5 and TRBJ2-1, with 10 positions matching TRBD2. Germline CDR1 is LGHNT and CDR2 is FRNRAP. The CDR3 extends over 15 amino acids. V trimming: 6 bases; J trimming: 10 bases; junction bases outside the gene matches: 12. This CDR3 is CASGQLSSGRGEQFF. The CDR3 bases are TGTGCTAGTGGCCAACTCTCCAGCGGGAGGGGGGAGCAGTTCTTC. Full variable domain (remainder filled in from reference TRBV12-5 and TRBJ2-1): DARVTQTPRHKVTEMGQEVTMRCQPILGHNTVFWYRQTMMQGLELLAYFRNRAPLDDSGMPKDRFSAEMPDATLATLKIQPSEPRDSAVYFCASGQLSSGRGEQFFGPGTRLTVL.

This clonotype has only a few counts. The rearrangement links TRBV20-1 to TRBJ1-4, with D maybe TRBD1 (6 bases). Deletions cut 0 bases from V and 0 bases from J, with 11 bases between. The CDR3 covers 16 residues. Per germline, CDR1 DFQATT and CDR2 SNEGSKA (reference sequence). CDR3 residues: CSARDPRTATNEKLFF. As DNA, the CDR3 is TGCAGTGCTAGAGATCCCCGGACAGCAACTAATGAAAAACTGTTTTTT.

The sample holds a few counts of this clonotype. The genes are TRBV5-1 and TRBJ1-4, with D tentatively TRBD1 (6 bases). Trimming pared 0 bases from V and 4 bases from J, leaving 10 bases between. The CDR3 extends over 15 amino acids. Germline values: CDR1 SGHRS, CDR2 YFSETQ. DNA for the CDR3: TGCGCCAGCAGCTTGGTGGCAGGGGTTAATGAAAAACTGTTTTTT. This gives the protein CASSLVAGVNEKLFF.

The sample holds a few counts of this clonotype. This sequence joins TRBV4-1 and TRBJ1-2, with D tentatively TRBD1 (5 bases). The CDR3 totals 15 residues. Deletions cut 4 bases from V and 2 bases from J, with 14 bases between. Germline V gives CDR1 MGHRA, CDR2 YSYEKL. CDR3: CASSPYPEGNYGYTF. CDR3 DNA sequence: TGCGCCAGCAGCCCGTACCCAGAGGGGAACTATGGCTACACCTTC.

The chain has TRBV6-2 or TRBV6-3 and TRBJ1-5; D unresolved. The CDR3 totals 11 residues. From germline, CDR1 is MNHEY and CDR2 SVGEGT. Trimming took off 7 bases at V and 5 bases at J, with 6 bases between the two ends. The CDR3 DNA sequence: TGTGCCAGCAATGCCTATCAGCCCCAGCATTTT. Translation: CASNAYQPQHF.

This clonotype has more than one count but fewer than ten. The chain is built from TRBV29-1 and TRBJ2-3, with 10 bases that match TRBD2. After removal of 4 bases from V and 5 bases from J, the junction contained 3 bases not matched to a gene. Germline V gives CDR1 SQVTM, CDR2 ANQGSEA. The CDR3 has 13 residues. CDR3: CSVVRTSGDTQYF. The CDR3 DNA reads as TGCAGCGTTGTCCGGACTAGCGGAGATACGCAGTATTTT.

This clonotype was counted at least ten times. The chain has TRBV18 and TRBJ2-7; 14 bases agree with TRBD2. Germline CDR1 KGHSH, CDR2 LQKENI. V trimming: 3 bases; J trimming: 4 bases; junction bases outside the gene matches: 5. This CDR3 region has 16 residues. CDR3 loop: CASSPPGTSGSYEQYF. In DNA, the CDR3 is TGTGCCAGCTCACCCCCCGGGACTAGCGGGAGTTACGAGCAGTACTTC.

This clonotype was detected ten times or more. V and J are TRBV5-1 and TRBJ2-4, with D perhaps matching TRBD1 or TRBD2 (5 bases each). This CDR3 comprises 14 residues. Trimming removed 1 base at V and 1 base at J, with 6 bases between. The germline V gene encodes CDR1 SGHRS and CDR2 YFSETQ. CDR3 DNA: TGCGCCAGCAGCTTGTGGGGGGCCAAAAACATTCAGTACTTC. Protein: CASSLWGAKNIQYF.

This clonotype was counted between two and nine times. A read error is possible here, since a much larger clone lies one base away. This sequence joins TRBV12-3 or TRBV12-4 and TRBJ1-3; TRBD1 aligns across 9 bases. The CDR3 totals 15 residues. V was pared by 6 bases and J by 4 bases, with 7 bases of the junction left unmatched. CDR3 in amino acids: CASSRVGTGGNTIYF. Here the CDR3 DNA reads TGTGCCAGCAGCCGGGTCGGGACAGGGGGAAACACCATATATTTT.

The V call is TRBV13, the J call TRBJ2-7; no definite D call. The end of the DNA aligns better with TRBJ2-1, so the J call may be wrong. The CDR3 length is 12 residues. Germline CDR1 PRHDT, CDR2 FYEKMQ (reference sequence). This chain's CDR3 is CASSLVGYEQFF. CDR3 DNA: TGTGCCAGCAGCTTAGTAGGCTACGAGCAGTTCTTC.

This clonotype was seen a single time. CDR3 amino acids: CASSFTWASETQYF. As DNA, the CDR3 is TGTGCCAGCAGCTTCACCTGGGCATCGGAGACCCAGTACTTC. The chain joins TRBV7-8 to TRBJ2-5; D is uncertain. Germline CDR1 is SGHVS and CDR2 is FQNEAQ. The V end lost 3 bases, the J end lost 5 bases, and 13 bases lay between the germline ends. The CDR3 has 14 residues.

The rearrangement uses TRBV28 and TRBJ1-5; D not certain. Per germline, CDR1 MDHEN and CDR2 SYDVKM. This CDR3 is built from 12 residues. The germline V and J ends were trimmed by 5 bases and 9 bases, with 11 bases remaining between them. The CDR3: CASSLRQLPQHF. In DNA form, the CDR3 reads TGTGCCAGCAGTCTCCGACAACTGCCCCAGCATTTT.

This clonotype was detected only a few times. This chain connects TRBV7-9 to TRBJ2-1, with D possibly TRBD2 on 7 matching bases. Germline V gives CDR1 SEHNR, CDR2 FQNEAQ (reference sequence). This CDR3 is 18 amino acids long. Trimming shortened V by 2 bases and J by 3 bases, and 20 bases separated the two germline ends. The CDR3 here is CASSLRRGGGGDYNEQFF. In DNA form, the CDR3 reads TGTGCCAGCAGCTTAAGAAGAGGGGGGGGGGGCGACTACAATGAGCAGTTCTTC.

This clonotype was counted at least ten times. The chain couples TRBV11-2 to TRBJ2-7; the match to TRBD1 covers 9 bases. Germline CDR1 reads SGHAT; CDR2 reads FQNNGV. CDR3 length: 16 residues. The J segment lost 7 bases and the V segment lost 4 bases, leaving 14 bases of the junction unmatched. CDR3 sequence reads: CASSSTGGVFLREQYF. In DNA form, the CDR3 reads TGTGCCAGCAGCTCGACAGGGGGAGTGTTCCTGAGGGAGCAGTACTTC.

Many counts were recorded for this clonotype. The V gene is TRBV28, the J gene TRBJ1-1, with a weak D call TRBD1 (6 bases). V dropped 6 bases and J dropped 12 bases, with 17 bases sitting between them. Germline CDR1 is MDHEN and CDR2 is SYDVKM. The CDR3 is 12 amino acids. The CDR3 DNA follows: TGTGCCAGCAGGGCTGCGGGGGGCGGAACTTTCTTT. Amino acid sequence: CASRAAGGGTFF.